This T cell receptor (beta chain) came from a study of CD8+ T cells in alopecia areata. This clone was seen only a few times. The target antigen is unknown. Study results and caveats: Many expanded lesional clones stayed in scalp and blood while on tofacitinib.

Germline V CDR1 and CDR2: MNHEY, SVGAGI. The trim removed 2 bases at V and 5 bases at J, leaving 2 bases unmatched. The CDR3 length is 13 residues. Treatment in this sample: oral pan-JAK inhibitor, 5-10 mg twice daily. Lesional scalp tissue (obtained by punch biopsy) and peripheral blood were collected from alopecia areata patients. cDNA prepared by RNA extraction and subsequent reverse transcription served as the template for sequencing. The protocol was immunoSEQ multiplex PCR, while the TCRdb copy is restricted to in-frame clones and leaves out a portion. The table has more than 100,000 clones, around 86% seen once; the top ten hold roughly 11%.

The sequences come from CD8+ T cells sorted from blood, collected between weeks 30 and 35, from a patient treated with tofacitinib. The chain combines TRBV6-5 with TRBJ2-7, with 8 bases lining up with TRBD1. The TCR sequence derives from a human donor with alopecia areata. The chain's CDR3 is CASSYRTGNEQYF. The DNA for the CDR3 is TGTGCCAGCAGTTACCGGACAGGGAACGAGCAGTACTTC.